Presented here are 32 T cell receptor beta chains from one specimen sequenced in a study of T cells expressing NK-cell markers. TCRdb reprocessed the 5' RACE reads, keeping one entry per CDR3 protein, no DNA. With about 460,000 distinct CDR3 sequences in the sample, the ten largest clones hold more than 1.4%. What was sequenced was blood T cells: a sorted CD56 or NKG2C T cell subset, CD4+ or CD8+ T cells, or bulk PBMC T cells (not recorded which). The source is a woman in her forties or fifties in good health.

The chain uses TRBV20-1 and TRBJ2-5. CDR3 length: 14 residues. Germline CDR1 DFQATT, CDR2 SNEGSKA (reference sequence). This chain's CDR3 is CSASETGLQETQYF.

The V and J genes are TRBV3-1 and TRBJ2-1; TCRdb gives TRBD1 as the D gene, but with no DNA this cannot be confirmed. Looked up from germline, CDR1 is LGHDT and CDR2 is YNNKEL (reference sequence). The CDR3 contains 15 residues. The chain's CDR3 is CASSPGTGVGNEQFF.

The chain combines TRBV19 with TRBJ2-5; TCRdb selects TRBD2, and the lack of DNA leaves this call unchecked. CDR3 length: 12 residues. CDR1 is LNHDA and CDR2 is SQIVND in the germline V gene (reference sequence). CDR3 amino acids: CASRLAGETQYF.

This chain joins TRBV4-2 and TRBJ2-5; TCRdb's D gene call, TRBD1, goes unchecked for lack of DNA. This CDR3 has 15 residues. Germline CDR1 is LGHNA and CDR2 is YNFKEQ. CDR3 amino acids: CASSRRGSVQETQYF.

V and J are TRBV12-3 or TRBV12-4 and TRBJ1-1. The CDR3 covers 12 residues. The CDR3 is CASSQIRSEAFF.

This chain connects TRBV2 to TRBJ2-2; TCRdb calls TRBD2, which cannot be checked without DNA. Germline assignment: CDR1 SNHLY and CDR2 FYNNEI. This CDR3 contains 16 residues. The CDR3 spells CASTVGLLANTGELFF.

The CDR3 protein is CASRYRVGYTF. The chain recombines TRBV12-3 or TRBV12-4 with TRBJ1-2; lacking DNA, the TRBD1 call made by TCRdb goes unchecked. CDR3 length: 11 residues.

The V and J genes are TRBV20-1 and TRBJ1-2; with no DNA, the TCRdb D assignment of TRBD1 cannot be verified. The length of the CDR3 is 15 residues. Germline CDR1 reads DFQATT; CDR2 reads SNEGSKA (reference sequence). The CDR3 loop is CSARVGRGRTYGYTF.

The chain links TRBV7-2 to TRBJ1-2; TCRdb selects TRBD1, and the lack of DNA leaves this call unchecked. The CDR3 is 12 amino acids. From germline, CDR1 is SGHTA and CDR2 FQGNSA. CDR3 amino acids: CASSTDSYGYTF.

The chain is built from TRBV20-1 and TRBJ1-1. This CDR3 comprises 13 residues. The V gene's germline CDR1 is DFQATT and CDR2 SNEGSKA (reference sequence). CDR3 residues: CSARKEPNTEAFF.

The CDR3 sequence: CASSPRGDHNYGYTF. J is TRBJ1-2 and V is TRBV12-3 or TRBV12-4; TCRdb lists TRBD1, though no DNA is available to test this call. This CDR3 has 15 amino acids.

The gene calls are TRBV14 and TRBJ2-1. This CDR3 is built from 15 residues. Germline V gene data show CDR1 as SGHDN and CDR2 as FVKESK. CDR3 sequence reads: CASSQVLGARDEQFF.

The V call is TRBV20-1, the J call TRBJ1-5; TCRdb's assignment of TRBD1 cannot be checked, as there is no DNA. Germline V gene data show CDR1 as DFQATT and CDR2 as SNEGSKA (reference sequence). This CDR3 is 13 amino acids long. The chain's CDR3 is CSASDGGGQPQHF.

Here the CDR3 reads CAIRAGGQETQYF. This chain uses TRBV6-2 or TRBV6-3 with TRBJ2-5; TCRdb calls TRBD1, which cannot be checked without DNA. The CDR3 length is 13 residues. Per the germline V gene, CDR1 is MNHEY and CDR2 is SVGEGT.

This chain uses TRBV12-3 or TRBV12-4 with TRBJ2-3; as DNA is missing, the TRBD1 call by TCRdb cannot be tested. The CDR3 sequence is 14 residues long. The CDR3: CASRETGDTDTQYF.

This rearrangement joins TRBV6-5 to TRBJ2-3; TCRdb's D call, TRBD2, is unchecked because there is no DNA. In germline, CDR1 is MNHEY, CDR2 SVGAGI. This CDR3 region has 16 residues. CDR3 loop: CASSYSMGLSTDTQYF.

The gene calls are TRBV5-1 and TRBJ2-4; there is no DNA to check the TCRdb D call of TRBD1. CDR1 and CDR2 (germline): SGHRS, YFSETQ. The CDR3 consists of 19 residues. The CDR3 region is CASSPSFSGDPLAKNIQYF.

The chain employs TRBV10-3 and TRBJ1-1. The CDR3 is made up of 11 amino acids. The V gene's germline CDR1 is ENHRY and CDR2 SYGVKD. The CDR3 is CAISDGTEAFF.

The chain carries TRBV5-1 and TRBJ1-3. The CDR3 is made up of 15 amino acids. Germline V CDR1 and CDR2: SGHRS, YFSETQ. CDR3: CASSYGQGSRNTIYF. Full variable domain (remainder filled in from reference TRBV5-1 and TRBJ1-3): KAGVTQTPRYLIKTRGQQVTLSCSPISGHRSVSWYQQTPGQGLQFLFEYFSETQRNKGNFPGRFSGRQFSNSRSEMNVSTLELGDSALYLCASSYGQGSRNTIYFGEGSWLTVV.

The V gene is TRBV15, the J gene TRBJ1-2; TCRdb gives TRBD1 as the D gene, but with no DNA this cannot be confirmed. The CDR3 runs to 14 residues. Germline V gene sequence: CDR1 LNHNV, CDR2 YYDKDF (reference sequence). CDR3 in amino acids: CATSRDSGQDGYTF. The entire variable domain, with the rest obtained from reference TRBV15 and TRBJ1-2, is as follows: DAMVIQNPRYQVTQFGKPVTLSCSQTLNHNVMYWYQQKSSQAPKLLFHYYDKDFNNEADTPDNFQSRRPNTSFCFLDIRSPGLGDTAMYLCATSRDSGQDGYTFGSGTRLTVV.

The V call is TRBV4-1, the J call TRBJ1-4; checking the TCRdb D call of TRBD1 is not possible without DNA. The CDR3 extends over 16 amino acids. Germline V gene sequence: CDR1 MGHRA, CDR2 YSYEKL. This chain's CDR3 is CASSQDPTDQGKKLFF.

V usage is TRBV5-1 and J usage is TRBJ2-1; TCRdb names TRBD2, which stays unverified in the absence of DNA. The CDR3 extends over 16 amino acids. The V gene's germline CDR1 is SGHRS and CDR2 YFSETQ. The CDR3 sequence: CASSPPTSGPYNEQFF.

The V gene is TRBV6-5, the J gene TRBJ1-3. CDR3 length equals 15 residues. The germline V gene encodes CDR1 MNHEY and CDR2 SVGAGI. This CDR3 is CASSPTPNSGNTIYF.

The chain links TRBV30 to TRBJ1-6; TCRdb outputs TRBD1, but without DNA this stays unchecked. Germline V gene sequence: CDR1 GTSNPN, CDR2 SVGIG (reference sequence). The CDR3 has 13 amino acids. The CDR3 reads CAWNDRVDSPLHF.

This rearrangement joins TRBV18 to TRBJ2-3; TCRdb proposes TRBD2, but this gene call is untestable without DNA. CDR3 length: 15 amino acids. Germline V gene data show CDR1 as KGHSH and CDR2 as LQKENI. The CDR3 reads CASSSAGGPGDTQYF.

This chain connects TRBV9 to TRBJ2-1. CDR1 and CDR2 (germline): SGDLS, YYNGEE. The CDR3 length is 14 residues. The CDR3 spells CASSGGLRNNEQFF.

V gene TRBV24-1 combines with J gene TRBJ2-1. The CDR3 length is 13 residues. The germline V gene encodes CDR1 KGHDR and CDR2 SFDVKD. CDR3 amino acids: CATSASQWNEQFF.

This rearrangement joins TRBV19 to TRBJ1-5. This CDR3 contains 14 residues. The germline V gene has CDR1 LNHDA and CDR2 SQIVND (reference sequence). CDR3 in amino acids: CASSIVEEYQPQHF.

The genes are TRBV18 and TRBJ2-2; TCRdb's assignment of TRBD2 cannot be checked, as there is no DNA. Germline V CDR1 and CDR2: KGHSH, LQKENI. CDR3 length: 16 amino acids. The CDR3 loop is CASSPRIAGGTGELFF.

The chain uses TRBV6-2 or TRBV6-3 and TRBJ2-1; TCRdb's assignment of TRBD2 cannot be checked, as there is no DNA. The germline CDR1 and CDR2 sequences are MNHEY and SVGEGT. The CDR3 length is 19 residues. The CDR3: CASRPLTIQLAGGYNEQFF.

The chain uses TRBV5-1 and TRBJ2-4; TCRdb proposes TRBD2, but this gene call is untestable without DNA. The CDR3 runs 16 residues. Per germline, CDR1 SGHRS and CDR2 YFSETQ. The CDR3 loop reads CASSLGGSGIQNIQYF.

J is TRBJ2-1 and V is TRBV4-1. The CDR3 length is 15 residues. The germline V gene encodes CDR1 MGHRA and CDR2 YSYEKL. CDR3 sequence reads: CASSQVGRKYNEQFF.